This TCR beta chain derives from a study of identical twins. Germline CDR1 is SNHLY and CDR2 is FYNNEI. This CDR3 has 14 residues. Trimming cost V 1 base and J 7 bases, with 11 bases left between them. The cDNA had a unique molecular identifier and a template-switch universal primer site. TCRdb called the 5' RACE reads again in MiXCR, with one record for every CDR3 protein. The data show more than 1.5 million distinct CDR3 sequences, with around 33% seen just once and over 0.25% held by the top ten. The sample comprised cord blood. J is TRBJ2-1 and V is TRBV2, with unresolved D. The receptor was derived from a newborn girl in good health. CDR3 residues: CASSEGATRNEQFF. CDR3 DNA: TGTGCCAGCAGTGAAGGGGCTACGAGAAATGAGCAGTTCTTC.